A single sample is the source of the 15 T cell receptor beta chains below, sequenced in a study of blood T cells in healthy people across ages. Using a J-beta primer mix together with a sample-barcoded 5' primer, a second PCR was run for roughly 7 to 12 cycles. TCRdb ran MiXCR on the 5' RACE reads and lists one entry per CDR3 protein. The table shows 540,000 or so distinct CDR3 sequences, with nearly 25% occurring only once. These data also featured in a second study, about T cells of mothers and their children.

The sample was blood. Receptor source: a boy aged 5-17 years in good health.

The rearrangement links TRBV4-3 to TRBJ2-7; 9 bases match TRBD1. This CDR3 is built from 16 residues. With 3 bases clipped from V and 5 bases from J, the junction kept 11 bases outside the gene matches. Germline-derived CDR1 and CDR2 are LGHNA and YSLEER. The CDR3 spells CASSHALRDRVDEQYF. The CDR3 nucleotides read TGCGCCAGCAGCCACGCCCTAAGGGACAGGGTGGACGAGCAGTACTTC.

This clonotype occurred a few times. This chain joins TRBV6-1 and TRBJ2-4; D perhaps matches TRBD2 (6 bases). This CDR3 is built from 17 residues. The germline V gene has CDR1 MNHNS and CDR2 SASEGT. The V end lost 3 bases, the J end lost 0 bases, and 15 bases lay between the germline ends. Here the CDR3 DNA reads TGTGCCAGCAGTGAGTTTTCGAGTAGCGGAGCCAAAAACATTCAGTACTTC. Translating it yields CASSEFSSSGAKNIQYF.

This clonotype has only a few counts. The chain couples TRBV5-1 to TRBJ2-5, with 8 bases matching TRBD1. The DNA end lines up better with TRBJ2-1; the J call may be wrong. CDR1 and CDR2 (germline): SGHRS, YFSETQ. The length of the CDR3 is 14 residues. CDR3 region: CASSLGSGGHEQFF. DNA for the CDR3: TGCGCCAGCAGCTTGGGCTCAGGGGGCCATGAGCAGTTCTTC.

The chain couples TRBV24-1 to TRBJ2-5, with D uncertain. The CDR3 contains 12 residues. With 9 bases removed from V and 2 bases from J, the gap between germline ends came to 9 bases. Germline CDR1 reads KGHDR; CDR2 reads SFDVKD. Written as DNA, the CDR3 is TGTGCCACCGCGGATGCGCAAGAGACCCAGTACTTC. Translation gives CATADAQETQYF.

J is TRBJ2-5 and V is TRBV16; unclear D gene. The length of the CDR3 is 13 residues. V shed 0 bases and J shed 4 bases, with 6 bases lying between them. Germline CDR1 KGHSY, CDR2 FQNENV. CDR3 bases: TGTGCCAGCAGCCAATCGTGGTTAGAGACCCAGTACTTC. Its protein is CASSQSWLETQYF. The full variable domain, its missing parts supplied by reference TRBV16 and TRBJ2-5, is GEEVAQTPKHLVRGEGQKAKLYCAPIKGHSYVFWYQQVLKNEFKFLISFQNENVFDETGMPKERFSAKCLPNSPCSLEIQATKLEDSAVYFCASSQSWLETQYFGPGTRLLVL.

In its sample, this clonotype was seen a few times. The chain employs TRBV20-1 and TRBJ2-3; 10 nucleotides line up with TRBD2. Looked up from germline, CDR1 is DFQATT and CDR2 is SNEGSKA (reference sequence). The V segment lost 3 bases and the J segment 5 bases; nucleotides outside the gene matches: 11. This CDR3 is 16 amino acids long. The CDR3: CSASGPSGSTVDTQYF. The CDR3 bases are TGCAGTGCTAGCGGGCCTAGCGGGAGTACGGTAGATACGCAGTATTTT.

This sequence joins TRBV28 and TRBJ1-4, with TRBD1 as a possible D gene (6 bases). Germline assignment: CDR1 MDHEN and CDR2 SYDVKM. V lost 3 bases and J 5 bases, leaving 13 bases between the germline ends. The CDR3 extends over 15 amino acids. CDR3 sequence: CASSFSLGGNEKLFF. For the CDR3, the DNA is TGTGCCAGCAGTTTCTCCTTGGGGGGCAATGAAAAACTGTTTTTT.

This rearrangement joins TRBV20-1 to TRBJ1-3; TRBD1 agrees at 7 bases. J lost 0 bases, V lost 2 bases, and 4 bases had no gene match. Germline CDR1 is DFQATT and CDR2 is SNEGSKA (reference sequence). CDR3 size: 15 residues. The CDR3 coding sequence is TGCAGTGCTAGACCCAGGGGGTACTCTGGAAACACCATATATTTT. It yields the protein CSARPRGYSGNTIYF.

The V gene is TRBV20-1, the J gene TRBJ2-5, with 9 bases identical to TRBD1. The J call may be faulty, since TRBJ2-7 better matches the DNA end. This CDR3 is built from 14 residues. Germline V gene sequence: CDR1 DFQATT, CDR2 SNEGSKA (reference sequence). The CDR3 reads CSASWTGVPYEQYF. CDR3 DNA: TGCAGTGCTAGCTGGACAGGGGTCCCCTACGAGCAGTACTTC.

Ten or more counts support this clonotype. The chain joins TRBV11-1 to TRBJ2-5, with 8 positions matching TRBD1. The CDR3 has 14 residues. Germline V gene sequence: CDR1 SGHAT, CDR2 FQDESV (reference sequence). The J segment lost 4 bases and the V segment lost 5 bases, leaving 6 bases of the junction unmatched. For the CDR3, the DNA is TGTGCCAGCAGCATGACAGGGGTCCCAGAGACCCAGTACTTC. This gives the protein CASSMTGVPETQYF. Full variable domain (missing parts from reference TRBV11-1 and TRBJ2-5): EAEVAQSPRYKITEKSQAVAFWCDPISGHATLYWYRQILGQGPELLVQFQDESVVDDSQLPKDRFSAERLKGVDSTLKIQPAELGDSAMYLCASSMTGVPETQYFGPGTRLLVL.

This clonotype was counted at least ten times. The chain combines TRBV20-1 with TRBJ2-7; 10 bases are shared with TRBD1. The CDR3 sequence is 15 residues long. Per germline, CDR1 DFQATT and CDR2 SNEGSKA (reference sequence). The ends lost 5 bases at V and 2 bases at J; junction bases unmatched: 9. This chain's CDR3 is CSASDSGTGAYEQYF. The CDR3, as DNA: TGCAGTGCTTCAGATTCCGGGACAGGGGCCTACGAGCAGTACTTC.

Only a few counts were recorded for this clonotype. This chain connects TRBV7-8 to TRBJ2-7; 7 nucleotides align to TRBD1. The V gene's germline CDR1 is SGHVS and CDR2 FQNEAQ. J was trimmed by 0 bases and V by 5 bases; bases with no gene match: 10. CDR3 length: 16 residues. As DNA, the CDR3 is TGTGCCAGCAGCCCCCACAGGGGAGAGGCCTCCTACGAGCAGTACTTC. Its translation: CASSPHRGEASYEQYF.

The chain combines TRBV7-2 with TRBJ1-4; D gene unclear. This CDR3 comprises 13 residues. The V and J ends lost 0 bases and 13 bases respectively, with 12 bases between them. Per germline, CDR1 SGHTA and CDR2 FQGNSA. CDR3 loop: CASSLAGAPVLFF. CDR3 DNA: TGTGCCAGCAGCTTAGCAGGAGCTCCTGTACTGTTTTTT.

V and J are TRBV11-2 and TRBJ2-5; TRBD1 might be the D (6 bases). The J call may not be correct, given that the DNA end is closer to TRBJ2-7. The CDR3 is made up of 15 amino acids. Germline CDR1 SGHAT, CDR2 FQNNGV. In DNA, the CDR3 is TGTGCCAGCAGCTTAGTCACAGGGTCCTCCTACGAGCAGTACTTC. This encodes CASSLVTGSSYEQYF.

This rearrangement joins TRBV7-6 to TRBJ2-5, with D maybe TRBD1 (5 bases). Germline V gives CDR1 SGHVS, CDR2 FNYEAQ. The V end lost 5 bases, the J end lost 2 bases, and 15 bases lay between the germline ends. The CDR3 extends over 15 amino acids. The CDR3, as DNA: TGTGCCAGCAGCACCTTTCTCCGACAGCAAGAGACCCAGTACTTC. This codes for CASSTFLRQQETQYF.